The 14 T cell receptor beta chains below were found in one sample sequenced in a study of post-analysis software for immune sequencing data. Every TCR beta cDNA library bore unique molecular identifiers. TCRdb called the PCR reads again in MiXCR, with one record for every CDR3 protein. The sample consists of some 690,000 distinct CDR3 sequences, roughly three fifths of them appearing once. Their cognate antigens are unknown. Study-level points and caveats: Relative to controls, patients had 5 or 6 TRBV segments at higher frequency, with TRBV5-6, TRBV5-1 and TRBV20-1 among these.

Source material: blood. The source is a girl aged 2 to 10 with multiple sclerosis.

A remark on this clonotype: At one boundary the junction diverges from the germline segment, which might be a read error. CDR3 region: CTSSAVQGVYEQYF. CDR3 bases: TGTACCAGCAGTGCCGTGCAGGGGGTATACGAGCAGTACTTC. The rearrangement links TRBV6-1 to TRBJ2-7, with 7 bases fitting TRBD1. This CDR3 spans 14 amino acids. Germline lookup yields CDR1 MNHNS and CDR2 SASEGT.

This clonotype has just a few counts. The rearrangement uses TRBV29-1 and TRBJ2-1; possibly TRBD1 for D (5 bases). Germline CDR1 is SQVTM and CDR2 is ANQGSEA. V was pared by 5 bases and J by 4 bases, with 12 bases between. The CDR3 totals 13 residues. The CDR3 DNA reads as TGCAGCGTTCCCGGACACGGATACAATGAGCAGTTCTTC. It yields the protein CSVPGHGYNEQFF.

V usage is TRBV10-3 and J usage is TRBJ2-1; 7 nucleotides agree with TRBD2. With V trimmed by 7 bases and J by 2 bases, 8 bases remained unmatched. This CDR3 contains 15 residues. CDR1 is ENHRY and CDR2 is SYGVKD in the germline V gene. CDR3 DNA: TGTGCCATCAATAGTGGGGGGGACGCCTACAATGAGCAGTTCTTC. Translating it yields CAINSGGDAYNEQFF.

The chain couples TRBV20-1 to TRBJ2-3; no firm D call. Germline CDR1 and CDR2: DFQATT and SNEGSKA (reference sequence). Trimming left V 5 bases short and J 0 bases short, with 12 bases between. The CDR3 has 14 amino acids. CDR3 DNA: TGCAGTGCTGTTACGATCCCTAGCACAGATACGCAGTATTTT. Its translation: CSAVTIPSTDTQYF.

V usage is TRBV30 and J usage is TRBJ2-1; 8 bases match TRBD2. The length of the CDR3 is 13 residues. V lost 0 bases to trimming and J lost 6 bases; unmatched junction nucleotides: 1. From germline, CDR1 is GTSNPN and CDR2 SVGIG (reference sequence). The CDR3 region has the DNA TGTGCCTGGAGTGTAAGCGGGGGCAATGAGCAGTTCTTC. Translated: CAWSVSGGNEQFF. The variable domain in full, completed from reference TRBV30 and TRBJ2-1, reads SQTIHQWPATLVQPVGSPLSLECTVEGTSNPNLYWYRQAAGRGLQLLFYSVGIGQISSEVPQNLSASRPQDRQFILSSKKLLLSDSGFYLCAWSVSGGNEQFFGPGTRLTVL.

This clonotype was seen a few times. The V gene is TRBV12-3 or TRBV12-4, the J gene TRBJ2-1; 14 positions match TRBD2. This CDR3 contains 13 residues. Trimming removed 5 bases from V and 15 bases from J; junction bases left unmatched: 6. CDR3 in DNA: TGTGCCAGCAGTGGGACTAGCGGGAGATCCGCGTTCTTC. Translated: CASSGTSGRSAFF.

The chain couples TRBV6-2 or TRBV6-3 to TRBJ2-1, with 8 bases identical to TRBD2. Trimming at V came to 5 bases and at J to 6 bases, leaving 9 bases not matched to a gene. The CDR3 contains 15 residues. The germline V gene has CDR1 MNHEY and CDR2 SVGEGT. The DNA of the CDR3 is TGTGCCAGCAGTCCCTCCGGGACTAGGCTCAATGAGCAGTTCTTC. Translation gives CASSPSGTRLNEQFF.

This clonotype has a handful of counts. The CDR3 region has the DNA TGCAGCGTCGAAACGACTGAGAAAAACATTCAGTACTTC. Protein: CSVETTEKNIQYF. The chain combines TRBV29-1 with TRBJ2-4; D remains ambiguous. The CDR3 extends over 13 amino acids. Germline loops: CDR1 SQVTM, CDR2 ANQGSEA. Trimming cost V 6 bases and J 4 bases, with 13 bases left between them. Combining the CDR3 with reference TRBV29-1 and TRBJ2-4 gives the whole variable domain SAVISQKPSRDICQRGTSLTIQCQVDSQVTMMFWYRQQPGQSLTLIATANQGSEATYESGFVIDKFPISRPNLTFSTLTVSNMSPEDSSIYLCSVETTEKNIQYFGAGTRLSVL.

The CDR3 DNA sequence: TGTGCCAGCAGCTTAGTAAATTCCGAGCAGTACTTC. Its protein product is CASSLVNSEQYF. The chain employs TRBV7-9 and TRBJ2-5; D is unclear. Gene TRBJ2-7 matches the end of the DNA better, so the J call may be wrong. CDR3 length: 12 amino acids. Germline assignment: CDR1 SEHNR and CDR2 FQNEAQ (reference sequence).

This clonotype showed up just a few times. The chain recombines TRBV7-2 with TRBJ2-5, with 7 bases identical to TRBD1. Germline-derived CDR1 and CDR2 are SGHTA and FQGNSA. Trimming cost V 3 bases and J 5 bases; bases outside gene matches: 3. There are 13 residues in the CDR3. Here the CDR3 reads CASSFTGVETQYF. CDR3 bases: TGTGCCAGCAGCTTTACAGGGGTGGAGACCCAGTACTTC.

The V gene is TRBV12-3 or TRBV12-4, the J gene TRBJ2-1, with 7 bases that match TRBD1. The CDR3 covers 14 residues. The ends lost 3 bases at V and 6 bases at J; junction bases unmatched: 5. The CDR3 region has the DNA TGTGCCAGCAGTTTTCGCCAGGGGGTCAATGAGCAGTTCTTC. Translated: CASSFRQGVNEQFF.

The rearrangement joins TRBV29-1 to TRBJ2-5, with a tentative D call TRBD1 (6 bases). The last part of the DNA fits TRBJ2-7 better; the J call may be wrong. In germline, CDR1 is SQVTM, CDR2 ANQGSEA. The length of the CDR3 is 12 residues. The CDR3 sequence is CSVAEQGYEQYF. CDR3 sequence (DNA): TGCAGCGTCGCCGAACAGGGCTACGAGCAGTACTTC.

This clonotype has more than one count but fewer than ten. V usage is TRBV29-1 and J usage is TRBJ1-2; 12 bases line up with TRBD1. V lost 3 bases to trimming and J lost 4 bases; unmatched junction nucleotides: 3. Germline V gene sequence: CDR1 SQVTM, CDR2 ANQGSEA. The CDR3 sequence is 14 residues long. CDR3 DNA: TGCAGCGTTGAGGGGACAGGGGGCGGCTATGGCTACACCTTC. It translates to CSVEGTGGGYGYTF.

The chain joins TRBV12-3 or TRBV12-4 to TRBJ2-1; 8 positions agree with TRBD2. The junction had 11 bases not matched to a gene; V was cut back by 8 bases and J by 5 bases. This CDR3 is 15 amino acids long. Here the CDR3 DNA reads TGTGCCAGCGGGGGGGAGACTAGCGTTGACAATGAGCAGTTCTTC. It encodes CASGGETSVDNEQFF.